Listed here are 27 T cell receptor beta chains from one sample, sequenced in a study of T cells in Graves' hyperthyroidism and ophthalmopathy. TCR beta CDR3 regions were amplified from RNA transcripts. Initially, a first-round RT-PCR of the TCR CDR3 employed the HTBI primer set. TCRdb reprocessed the multiplex PCR reads via MiXCR and lists one record per CDR3 protein. The sample has fewer than 650,000 distinct CDR3 sequences; roughly 45% are singletons. Sequencing input: peripheral blood or thyroid tissue (not recorded which). All receptors derive from an adult woman with Graves' disease, either hyperthyroidism or ophthalmopathy (not recorded which).

A few counts support this clonotype. The J gene is TRBJ1-3, the V gene TRBV15; D is undetermined. V was pared by 4 bases and J by 4 bases, with 2 bases between. CDR3 length equals 11 residues. CDR1 and CDR2 from the germline V gene are LNHNV and YYDKDF (reference sequence). The CDR3: CATSNGNTIYF. Written as DNA, the CDR3 is TGTGCCACCAGCAACGGAAACACCATATATTTT. The variable domain in full, with the rest retrieved from reference TRBV15 and TRBJ1-3, is DAMVIQNPRYQVTQFGKPVTLSCSQTLNHNVMYWYQQKSSQAPKLLFHYYDKDFNNEADTPDNFQSRRPNTSFCFLDIRSPGLGDTAMYLCATSNGNTIYFGEGSWLTVV.

The gene calls are TRBV7-8 and TRBJ1-5, with D possibly TRBD1 on 5 matching bases. This CDR3 has 15 amino acids. The V end lost 1 base, the J end lost 5 bases, and 12 bases lay between the germline ends. CDR1 is SGHVS and CDR2 is FQNEAQ in the germline V gene. CDR3 protein: CASSLDPGLDQPQHF. The CDR3 DNA follows: TGTGCCAGCAGCTTAGATCCAGGGTTGGATCAGCCCCAGCATTTT.

This clonotype was seen ten or more times. The chain links TRBV11-2 to TRBJ2-6; 8 bases are shared with TRBD2. CDR1 and CDR2 from the germline V gene are SGHAT and FQNNGV. The trim removed 7 bases at V and 16 bases at J, leaving 9 bases unmatched. The CDR3 is 12 residues long. The CDR3 DNA sequence: TGTGCCAGCACCTTCGGGGGGGTGACTCTGACTTTC. This codes for CASTFGGVTLTF.

This clonotype was seen many times. The chain has TRBV19 and TRBJ2-5, with 11 nucleotides matching TRBD2. The CDR3 contains 15 residues. Trimming took 10 bases from V and 0 from J; bases not matched to a gene: 7. Germline assignment: CDR1 LNHDA and CDR2 SQIVND (reference sequence). The CDR3 loop reads CATGTSGWYQETQYF. CDR3 DNA: TGTGCCACGGGGACTAGCGGTTGGTACCAAGAGACCCAGTACTTC. The full variable domain, its missing parts supplied by reference TRBV19 and TRBJ2-5, is DGGITQSPKYLFRKEGQNVTLSCEQNLNHDAMYWYRQDPGQGLRLIYYSQIVNDFQKGDIAEGYSVSREKKESFPLTVTSAQKNPTAFYLCATGTSGWYQETQYFGPGTRLLVL.

The CDR3 DNA follows: TGTGCCAGCAGCCCAAAGTTGGGACTCAGACAAGAGACCCAGTACTTC. Residues: CASSPKLGLRQETQYF. The V call is TRBV11-2, the J call TRBJ2-5; possible D gene TRBD2, 6 bases. Per the germline V gene, CDR1 is SGHAT and CDR2 is FQNNGV. V was cut by 5 bases and J by 2 bases, with 18 bases left in between. The CDR3 is 16 residues long.

Note on this clonotype: In this CDR3 the conserved last residue, phenylalanine or tryptophan, is missing, so a read error is likely. This sequence joins TRBV7-9 and TRBJ1-4; D is perhaps TRBD1 (6 bases). This CDR3 region has 16 residues. Per germline, CDR1 SEHNR and CDR2 FQNEAQ (reference sequence). The V end lost 4 bases, the J end lost 5 bases, and 17 bases lay between the germline ends. The CDR3 coding sequence is TGTGCCAGCAGCTCCGGTCCTCCCGGGGGCAATGAAAAACTGTTTTCT. Residues: CASSSGPPGGNEKLFS.

The V and J genes are TRBV29-1 and TRBJ2-7; 8 bases are a match to TRBD1. This CDR3 is built from 13 residues. Germline V gives CDR1 SQVTM, CDR2 ANQGSEA. With 7 bases clipped from V and 2 bases from J, the junction kept 7 bases outside the gene matches. CDR3 bases: TGCAGCGCCCTCAGGGGGCCTCCCTACGAGCAGTACTTC. Its protein product is CSALRGPPYEQYF.

V gene TRBV6-1 combines with J gene TRBJ1-5; 7 positions match TRBD1. CDR3 length equals 15 residues. With V trimmed by 7 bases and J by 2 bases, 8 bases remained unmatched. Germline CDR1 is MNHNS and CDR2 is SASEGT. For the CDR3, the DNA is TGTGCCAGCACTACGGACAGGTGGGGCAATCAGCCCCAGCATTTT. Translation gives CASTTDRWGNQPQHF.

Here the CDR3 DNA reads TGTGCCAGCAGTGAGGCTAGGACCCGATATTCAACTAATGAAAAACTGTTTTTT. Its translation is CASSEARTRYSTNEKLFF. The gene calls are TRBV2 and TRBJ1-4; D not resolved. The germline V gene has CDR1 SNHLY and CDR2 FYNNEI. V lost 3 bases to trimming and J lost 0 bases, with 17 bases between them. The CDR3 loop spans 18 amino acids.

Many counts were recorded for this clonotype. The chain has TRBV16 and TRBJ1-5; tentative D call: TRBD1 (5 bases). This CDR3 spans 13 amino acids. Germline CDR1 is KGHSY and CDR2 is FQNENV. The V end lost 10 bases, the J end lost 0 bases, and 10 bases lay between the germline ends. The DNA of the CDR3 is TGTGCCACCAGGGCGGATAGCAATCAGCCCCAGCATTTT. As protein: CATRADSNQPQHF. The full variable domain, with the rest looked up from reference TRBV16 and TRBJ1-5, is GEEVAQTPKHLVRGEGQKAKLYCAPIKGHSYVFWYQQVLKNEFKFLISFQNENVFDETGMPKERFSAKCLPNSPCSLEIQATKLEDSAVYFCATRADSNQPQHFGDGTRLSIL.

At least ten counts were recorded for this clonotype. The chain recombines TRBV7-2 with TRBJ1-5, with TRBD1 matching 8 bases. The CDR3 runs to 15 residues. J lost 8 bases, V lost 3 bases, and 9 bases had no gene match. Germline CDR1 is SGHTA and CDR2 is FQGNSA. This CDR3 is CASSLGQVEGEPQHF. CDR3 nucleotides: TGTGCCAGCAGCTTGGGACAGGTCGAGGGGGAGCCCCAGCATTTT. Full variable domain (outside the CDR3, taken from reference TRBV7-2 and TRBJ1-5): GAGVSQSPSNKVTEKGKDVELRCDPISGHTALYWYRQSLGQGLEFLIYFQGNSAPDKSGLPSDRFSAERTGGSVSTLTIQRTQQEDSAVYLCASSLGQVEGEPQHFGDGTRLSIL.

The chain couples TRBV5-1 to TRBJ1-1; no clear D. CDR1 is SGHRS, CDR2 YFSETQ, per germline. The CDR3 length is 16 residues. Between the trimmed V and J ends, which lost 1 base and 1 base, there was a span of 14 bases. This CDR3 is CASSLSEVAGNTEAFF. CDR3 DNA: TGCGCCAGCAGCTTGTCCGAAGTGGCAGGGAACACTGAAGCTTTCTTT.

This rearrangement joins TRBV11-2 to TRBJ2-2; TRBD1 is a possible D gene (8 bases). CDR3 size: 15 residues. Per germline, CDR1 SGHAT and CDR2 FQNNGV. V was shortened by 6 bases and J by 5 bases, with 16 bases between the two germline ends. In DNA form, the CDR3 reads TGTGCCAGCAGAGTGACAGGGGAGGGAACCGGGGAGCTGTTTTTT. This translates into CASRVTGEGTGELFF.

This chain joins TRBV10-3 and TRBJ2-7; D unresolved. The CDR3 runs to 16 residues. V lost 10 bases to trimming and J lost 5 bases, with 27 bases between them. In germline, CDR1 is ENHRY, CDR2 SYGVKD. The CDR3 here is CASRLTWRALRNEQYF. The CDR3, as DNA: TGTGCCAGCCGCCTCACTTGGCGTGCACTTAGAAACGAGCAGTACTTC.

This clonotype was seen ten or more times. The V gene is TRBV7-9, the J gene TRBJ2-5; 7 bases map to TRBD2. The CDR3 is made up of 15 amino acids. V was clipped by 5 bases and J by 5 bases; unmatched bases: 11. The germline CDR1 and CDR2 sequences are SEHNR and FQNEAQ (reference sequence). CDR3 in DNA: TGTGCCAGCAGCCCCGGGACTAACATTTGGGAGACCCAGTACTTC. This codes for CASSPGTNIWETQYF.

The gene calls are TRBV9 and TRBJ1-6; 9 bases map to TRBD1. The ends lost 0 bases at V and 6 bases at J; junction bases unmatched: 4. The CDR3 is made up of 16 amino acids. Germline-derived CDR1 and CDR2 are SGDLS and YYNGEE. CDR3 nucleotides: TGTGCCAGCAGCGTAGCCCCGACAGGGGGTAATTCACCCCTCCACTTT. This codes for CASSVAPTGGNSPLHF.

This chain uses TRBV28 with TRBJ1-2, with D hard to call. In germline, CDR1 is MDHEN, CDR2 SYDVKM. The V end lost 4 bases, the J end lost 5 bases, and 8 bases lay between the germline ends. The CDR3 runs 12 residues. CDR3 DNA: TGTGCCAGCAGTTCTGTGACTTATGGCTACACCTTC. This codes for CASSSVTYGYTF.

This clonotype was detected only a few times. The chain recombines TRBV29-1 with TRBJ1-2, with TRBD1 matching over 7 bases. The CDR3 length is 13 residues. Germline CDR1 and CDR2: SQVTM and ANQGSEA. V shed 6 bases, J shed 4 bases, and the junction held 8 bases outside the gene matches. CDR3 sequence (DNA): TGCAGCGTCCGCTGGCAGGGGGGCTATGGCTACACCTTC. Protein product: CSVRWQGGYGYTF.

The genes are TRBV10-2 and TRBJ1-5, with 9 bases that match TRBD1. From germline, CDR1 is WSHSY and CDR2 SAAADI. V gave up 4 bases and J gave up 3 bases; unmatched junction bases: 7. This CDR3 comprises 16 residues. CDR3 protein: CASSGTGDLYNQPQHF. In nucleotides, the CDR3 is TGCGCCAGCAGTGGGACAGGGGACCTCTACAATCAGCCCCAGCATTTT.

This clonotype was counted between two and nine times. The chain couples TRBV5-5 to TRBJ2-7; D remains ambiguous. The germline V gene encodes CDR1 SGHKS and CDR2 YYEKEE (reference sequence). The CDR3 length is 14 residues. Trimming left V 4 bases short and J 1 base short, with 12 bases between. This CDR3 is CASSLFVGSYEQYF. DNA of the CDR3: TGTGCCAGCAGCCTCTTTGTGGGATCCTACGAGCAGTACTTC.

This clonotype was counted only a few times. The rearrangement uses TRBV29-1 and TRBJ2-7; TRBD1 is a possible D gene (5 bases). In germline, CDR1 is SQVTM, CDR2 ANQGSEA. V lost 8 bases to trimming and J lost 0 bases, with 11 bases between them. The CDR3 consists of 12 residues. The CDR3 spells CSLGRVSYEQYF. The CDR3 DNA reads as TGCAGCTTAGGCAGGGTCTCCTACGAGCAGTACTTC.

The rearrangement uses TRBV6-5 and TRBJ1-5, with 11 positions matching TRBD1. This CDR3 has 14 residues. Germline CDR1 is MNHEY and CDR2 is SVGAGI. V shed 6 bases and J 7 bases; nucleotides not matched to a gene: 5. The CDR3 nucleotides read TGTGCCAGCAGCCCAGGACAGGGGGCACAGCCCCAGCATTTT. Its protein product is CASSPGQGAQPQHF.

The chain couples TRBV7-9 to TRBJ1-1, with D uncertain. The CDR3 contains 15 residues. Germline CDR1 is SEHNR and CDR2 is FQNEAQ (reference sequence). Trimming removed 5 bases at V and 3 bases at J, with 16 bases between. CDR3 residues: CASSPTGGVYTEAFF. The CDR3 DNA reads as TGTGCCAGCAGCCCAACCGGCGGGGTTTACACTGAAGCTTTCTTT.

The chain has TRBV7-9 and TRBJ2-2; unclear D gene. CDR1 SEHNR and CDR2 FQNEAQ come from the germline V gene (reference sequence). The CDR3 is 12 residues long. Trimming took 5 bases from V and 6 from J, leaving 7 bases between them. The CDR3 loop is CASSLESGELFF. In DNA form, the CDR3 reads TGTGCCAGCAGCCTCGAATCCGGGGAGCTGTTTTTT.

The sample holds one count of this clonotype. The V call is TRBV7-8, the J call TRBJ1-5; D is ambiguous. The V end was cut by 3 bases, the J end by 9 bases, with 12 bases between. This CDR3 contains 13 residues. From germline, CDR1 is SGHVS and CDR2 FQNEAQ. For the CDR3, the DNA is TGTGCCAGCAGCTTGGACGGCTTGCGGCCCCAGCATTTT. It yields the protein CASSLDGLRPQHF.

This clonotype occurred many times. The chain employs TRBV5-6 and TRBJ2-7; D is tentatively TRBD1 or TRBD2 (6 bases each). The length of the CDR3 is 12 residues. Trimming pared 2 bases from V and 6 bases from J, leaving 9 bases between. The V gene's germline CDR1 is SGHDT and CDR2 YYEEEE. The CDR3 sequence is CASSFGGGEQYF. The CDR3 DNA sequence: TGTGCCAGCAGCTTCGGGGGCGGCGAGCAGTACTTC.

The chain recombines TRBV10-3 with TRBJ2-2; maybe TRBD1 (6 bases). CDR3 size: 11 residues. Germline-derived CDR1 and CDR2 are ENHRY and SYGVKD. V was trimmed by 10 bases and J by 8 bases, leaving 11 bases between them. Written as DNA, the CDR3 is TGTGCCACAGGGGCCGGAGGGGAGCTGTTTTTT. Its protein product is CATGAGGELFF.